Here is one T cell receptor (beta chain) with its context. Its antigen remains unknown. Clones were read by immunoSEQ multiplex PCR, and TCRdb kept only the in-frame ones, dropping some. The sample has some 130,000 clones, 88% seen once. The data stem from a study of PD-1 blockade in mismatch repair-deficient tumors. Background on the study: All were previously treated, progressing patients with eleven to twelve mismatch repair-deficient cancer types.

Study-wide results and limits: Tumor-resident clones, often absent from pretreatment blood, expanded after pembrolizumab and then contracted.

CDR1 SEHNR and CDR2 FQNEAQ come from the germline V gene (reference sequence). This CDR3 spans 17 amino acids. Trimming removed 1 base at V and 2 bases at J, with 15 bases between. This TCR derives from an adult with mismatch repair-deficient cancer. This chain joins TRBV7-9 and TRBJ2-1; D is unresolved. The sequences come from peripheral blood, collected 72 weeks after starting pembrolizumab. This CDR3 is CASSLGDVNWAYNEQFF. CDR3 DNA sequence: TGTGCCAGCAGCTTAGGCGACGTAAACTGGGCCTACAATGAGCAGTTCTTC.